This TCR beta chain was sequenced during a study of T cells after yellow fever vaccination. CDR1 is LGHDT, CDR2 YNNKEL, per germline (reference sequence). Trimming took off 1 base at V and 2 bases at J, with 10 bases between the two ends. This CDR3 has 15 amino acids. TCRdb reprocessed the 5' RACE reads via MiXCR and lists one record per CDR3 protein. This sample has 280,000 or so distinct CDR3 sequences, with 8.7% found just once. The chain has TRBV3-1 and TRBJ2-3; possibly TRBD1 or TRBD2 for D (5 bases each). The origin of this receptor is a man aged 18 to 29 who received the YFV17D yellow fever vaccine. Sample: CD4+ T cells sorted from PBMCs, taken 5 days after the yellow fever booster vaccination. The CDR3 loop reads CASSQAGTHTDTQYF. The DNA of the CDR3 is TGTGCCAGCAGCCAAGCAGGGACCCACACAGATACGCAGTATTTT.